The clone carrying this TCR beta chain was detected a few times. The antigen is undetermined. A read error may account for a junction end that differs from germline. The data are from a study of T cell repertoires in cytomegalovirus infection. Germline V lookup: CDR1 MNHEY, CDR2 SMNVEV (reference sequence). The length of the CDR3 is 14 residues. Via MiXCR, TCRdb re-called the reads, giving one row per CDR3 protein. The data show around 630,000 distinct CDR3 sequences, approximately 24% seen once. Study-wide results and caveats: Dominant in the ex vivo response were TCR beta clonotypes restricted by HLA-C and specific for CMV.

This sequence originates from a human donor in good health (CMV status not recorded). Some clones in this sample may be carry-over from other donors' samples. This chain links TRBV27 with TRBJ2-1; 9 bases match TRBD1. The sequencing input was CD8+ T cells from PBMCs. In nucleotides, the CDR3 is TGTGCCTCAACCCCCGGGACAGGGAACAACGAGCAGTTCTTC. Protein: CASTPGTGNNEQFF.